This entry describes one T cell receptor beta chain. Produced via immunoSEQ multiplex PCR; TCRdb's table is partial and in-frame only. In the table there are approximately 65,000 clones, around nine tenths of which are singletons. Trimming at V came to 3 bases and at J to 2 bases, leaving 11 bases not matched to a gene. The CDR3 has 17 residues. Looked up from germline, CDR1 is SGHDT and CDR2 is YYEEEE. The sample belongs to a study of PD-L1 blockade in urothelial cancer. Turning to the study itself: The patients had undergone anywhere from 0 to 3 prior chemotherapy regimens.

The material sequenced was PBMCs, taken around atezolizumab (anti-PD-L1) treatment. This clonotype was sampled from a man in his fifties or sixties with urothelial cancer. This rearrangement joins TRBV5-6 to TRBJ2-7, with TRBD2 identical over 10 bases. CDR3 protein: CASSSGLAKIETYEQYF. As DNA, the CDR3 is TGTGCCAGCAGCTCGGGACTAGCGAAAATTGAGACCTACGAGCAGTACTTC.